These 22 T cell receptor beta chains were all obtained from the same sample, sequenced in a study of response to subunit inactivated influenza vaccine. TCRdb reprocessed the RT-PCR reads with MiXCR, giving one entry per CDR3 protein. The sample carries roughly 190,000 distinct CDR3 sequences, approximately 12% recorded once. These records were also assigned to another study, of T cells expressing NK-cell markers. That report notes: Libraries used 5'RACE template switching adding universal primer site and UMIs.

The material sequenced was CD8+ T cells sorted from PBMCs, taken about 13 days after vaccination. Source of these receptors: a man aged 50 or older who received an inactivated influenza vaccine.

This clonotype was counted a few times. This chain links TRBV6-2 or TRBV6-3 with TRBJ1-4, with D perhaps TRBD1 (6 bases). This CDR3 has 14 residues. Germline CDR1 reads MNHEY; CDR2 reads SVGEGT. Trimming took 4 bases from V and 7 from J, leaving 13 bases between them. The CDR3 nucleotides read TGTGCCAGCAGTTCGACAGGAGGAAGTGAAAAACTGTTTTTT. Translation: CASSSTGGSEKLFF.

Many counts were recorded for this clonotype. CDR3 sequence: CASARGSDDTF. The DNA of the CDR3 is TGTGCCAGCGCCCGAGGGTCGGACGACACCTTC. This sequence joins TRBV7-9 and TRBJ1-2; no clear D. Germline assignment: CDR1 SEHNR and CDR2 FQNEAQ (reference sequence). V was pared by 8 bases and J by 12 bases, with 16 bases between. The length of the CDR3 is 11 residues.

This clonotype was counted only a few times. The V call is TRBV25-1, the J call TRBJ1-4; no clear D gene. The CDR3 totals 13 residues. V was trimmed by 3 bases and J by 5 bases, leaving 7 bases between them. Germline loops: CDR1 MGHDK, CDR2 SYGVNS. As DNA, the CDR3 is TGTGCCAGCAGTGACAACTGGAATGAAAAACTGTTTTTT. Translated, it gives CASSDNWNEKLFF.

V and J are TRBV14 and TRBJ2-1; no clear D gene. From germline, CDR1 is SGHDN and CDR2 FVKESK. Trimming cost V 5 bases and J 0 bases, with 8 bases left between them. The CDR3 covers 14 residues. CDR3 residues: CASSDLSSYNEQFF. The DNA of the CDR3 is TGTGCCAGCAGCGACTTGAGCTCCTACAATGAGCAGTTCTTC.

CDR3 protein: CASSLDVGTGAFSGNTIYF. Here the CDR3 DNA reads TGTGCCAGCAGCTTAGATGTCGGGACAGGGGCCTTCTCTGGAAACACCATATATTTT. V usage is TRBV11-1 and J usage is TRBJ1-3, with 10 bases that match TRBD1. The germline gives CDR1 SGHAT, CDR2 FQDESV (reference sequence). Trimming at V came to 1 base and at J to 0 bases, leaving 9 bases not matched to a gene. The length of the CDR3 is 19 residues.

This sequence joins TRBV29-1 and TRBJ1-1, with unresolved D. V lost 5 bases to trimming and J lost 1 base, with 8 bases between them. The CDR3 consists of 12 residues. Germline-derived CDR1 and CDR2 are SQVTM and ANQGSEA. Here the CDR3 DNA reads TGCAGCGTTATCGCCGAGAACACTGAAGCTTTCTTT. As protein: CSVIAENTEAFF.

V and J are TRBV6-2 or TRBV6-3 and TRBJ2-7; D ambiguous. CDR1 and CDR2 (germline): MNHEY, SVGEGT. The CDR3 consists of 14 residues. The ends were cut back, 4 bases at V and 4 bases at J, with 14 bases in the middle. The CDR3 protein is CASSLLGFAYEQYF. CDR3 nucleotides: TGTGCCAGCAGTTTGCTGGGGTTTGCTTACGAGCAGTACTTC.

This rearrangement joins TRBV28 to TRBJ1-4; tentatively, D is TRBD1 (5 bases). CDR1 MDHEN and CDR2 SYDVKM come from the germline V gene. The ends were cut back, 6 bases at V and 3 bases at J, with 14 bases in the middle. This CDR3 is 15 amino acids long. As DNA, the CDR3 is TGTGCCAGCAGATCAGTCAGGGACCCTAATGAAAAACTGTTTTTT. Amino acids: CASRSVRDPNEKLFF. The entire variable domain, with the rest obtained from reference TRBV28 and TRBJ1-4, is as follows: DVKVTQSSRYLVKRTGEKVFLECVQDMDHENMFWYRQDPGLGLRLIYFSYDVKMKEKGDIPEGYSVSREKKERFSLILESASTNQTSMYLCASRSVRDPNEKLFFGSGTQLSVL.

This clonotype has a handful of counts. The rearrangement links TRBV6-1 to TRBJ2-5, with D possibly matching TRBD1 (5 bases). The CDR3 consists of 13 residues. The germline V gene has CDR1 MNHNS and CDR2 SASEGT. Deletions cut 6 bases from V and 5 bases from J, with 13 bases between. The CDR3 nucleotides read TGTGCCAGCAGCCGGGTTTGGGGCGAGACCCAGTACTTC. It specifies CASSRVWGETQYF.

This chain uses TRBV7-3 with TRBJ2-1, with 7 nucleotides matching TRBD1. Losses at the gene ends were 4 bases for V and 9 bases for J; bases not matched to a gene: 9. This CDR3 has 14 residues. From germline, CDR1 is SGHTA and CDR2 FQGTGA. The CDR3 sequence is CASSSSPTGIEQFF. CDR3 nucleotides: TGTGCCAGCAGCTCCAGCCCGACAGGGATTGAGCAGTTCTTC.

This clonotype was detected a few times. The chain couples TRBV12-3 or TRBV12-4 to TRBJ1-1; TRBD1 might be the D (5 bases). The CDR3 covers 15 residues. Trimming took off 3 bases at V and 5 bases at J, with 16 bases between the two ends. The CDR3 loop reads CASSLTRAGGTEAFF. CDR3 nucleotides: TGTGCCAGCAGTTTGACCAGGGCGGGGGGAACTGAAGCTTTCTTT.

This chain uses TRBV5-1 with TRBJ2-3; tentatively, D is TRBD1 (6 bases). The CDR3 extends over 15 amino acids. Germline-derived CDR1 and CDR2 are SGHRS and YFSETQ. The V and J ends lost 0 bases and 5 bases respectively, with 13 bases between them. The CDR3 here is CASSLEDRRLDTQYF. Written as DNA, the CDR3 is TGCGCCAGCAGCTTGGAGGACAGAAGATTAGATACGCAGTATTTT. Drawing the rest from reference TRBV5-1 and TRBJ2-3, the complete variable domain is KAGVTQTPRYLIKTRGQQVTLSCSPISGHRSVSWYQQTPGQGLQFLFEYFSETQRNKGNFPGRFSGRQFSNSRSEMNVSTLELGDSALYLCASSLEDRRLDTQYFGPGTRLTVL.

At least ten counts were recorded for this clonotype. V usage is TRBV7-8 and J usage is TRBJ2-7; D call uncertain. Between the trimmed V and J ends, which lost 5 bases and 2 bases, there was a span of 4 bases. CDR1 SGHVS and CDR2 FQNEAQ come from the germline V gene. This CDR3 region has 11 residues. Here the CDR3 reads CASSPTYEQYF. The CDR3 bases are TGTGCCAGCAGCCCCACCTACGAGCAGTACTTC.

V gene TRBV9 combines with J gene TRBJ2-3, with TRBD1 identical over 7 bases. Trimming cost V 4 bases and J 5 bases; bases outside gene matches: 7. This CDR3 spans 14 amino acids. Germline V gives CDR1 SGDLS, CDR2 YYNGEE. In nucleotides, the CDR3 is TGTGCCAGCAGCCGAGGGGGCGGATTAGATACGCAGTATTTT. Translating gives CASSRGGGLDTQYF. The variable domain in full, completed from reference TRBV9 and TRBJ2-3, reads DSGVTQTPKHLITATGQRVTLRCSPRSGDLSVYWYQQSLDQGLQFLIQYYNGEERAKGNILERFSAQQFPDLHSELNLSSLELGDSALYFCASSRGGGLDTQYFGPGTRLTVL.

The chain combines TRBV27 with TRBJ1-1; TRBD1 matches 7 bases. The CDR3 is made up of 17 amino acids. Germline CDR1 is MNHEY and CDR2 is SMNVEV (reference sequence). The J segment lost 4 bases and the V segment lost 3 bases, leaving 14 bases of the junction unmatched. The CDR3 reads CASSFLSRQGWPTEAFF. DNA of the CDR3: TGTGCCAGCAGTTTCCTCTCCCGACAGGGATGGCCCACTGAAGCTTTCTTT.

This clonotype was seen many times. The chain links TRBV4-3 to TRBJ1-1; possible D gene TRBD1, 5 bases. There are 15 residues in the CDR3. Per the germline V gene, CDR1 is LGHNA and CDR2 is YSLEER. Trimming shortened V by 0 bases and J by 1 base, and 9 bases separated the two germline ends. The CDR3 nucleotides are TGCGCCAGCAGCCAAGACGGCCAGGGGAACACTGAAGCTTTCTTT. This encodes CASSQDGQGNTEAFF.

This clonotype was detected ten times or more. J is TRBJ2-3 and V is TRBV12-3 or TRBV12-4; a weak D match, TRBD2 (6 bases). V was pared by 6 bases and J by 4 bases, with 11 bases between. The CDR3 totals 13 residues. The CDR3 DNA follows: TGTGCCAGCAGCGGGGGATTCCCAGATACGCAGTATTTT. Translation: CASSGGFPDTQYF.

This chain links TRBV7-9 with TRBJ1-5; TRBD1 is a possible D gene (6 bases). There are 15 residues in the CDR3. The germline CDR1 and CDR2 sequences are SEHNR and FQNEAQ (reference sequence). V was pared by 5 bases and J by 2 bases, with 13 bases between. CDR3 sequence: CASSRGQPRNQPQHF. The CDR3 DNA reads as TGTGCCAGCAGCCGAGGACAGCCCCGCAATCAGCCCCAGCATTTT.

The chain uses TRBV6-5 and TRBJ1-5; D gene ambiguous. The CDR3 length is 14 residues. The V gene's germline CDR1 is MNHEY and CDR2 SVGAGI. The V gene lost 2 bases and the J gene lost 5 bases, with 10 bases spanning the gap. CDR3 loop: CASSYSGFHQPQHF. The CDR3 nucleotides are TGTGCCAGCAGTTACAGCGGGTTTCATCAGCCCCAGCATTTT.

In its sample, this clonotype was seen a few times. This chain joins TRBV4-1 and TRBJ2-3; tentative D call: TRBD2 (5 bases). This CDR3 is built from 15 residues. Germline assignment: CDR1 MGHRA and CDR2 YSYEKL. V was trimmed by 4 bases and J by 0 bases, leaving 11 bases between them. CDR3 loop: CASSPLWESTDTQYF. The CDR3 DNA is TGCGCCAGCAGCCCCTTATGGGAGAGCACAGATACGCAGTATTTT.

This clonotype was seen more than once but under ten times. This chain uses TRBV25-1 with TRBJ2-5; tentative D call: TRBD2 (6 bases). Trimming took 6 bases from V and 1 from J, leaving 12 bases between them. The germline gives CDR1 MGHDK, CDR2 SYGVNS. The CDR3 is made up of 14 amino acids. CDR3 in amino acids: CASRGTGSQETQYF. The CDR3 DNA sequence: TGTGCCAGCAGGGGGACCGGGAGCCAAGAGACCCAGTACTTC.

The genes are TRBV6-2 or TRBV6-3 and TRBJ1-1, with TRBD1 matching over 10 bases. From germline, CDR1 is MNHEY and CDR2 SVGEGT. With V trimmed by 8 bases and J by 0 bases, 15 bases remained unmatched. The CDR3 is 18 residues long. CDR3 loop: CASRDRGYTTFLNTEAFF. In DNA form, the CDR3 reads TGTGCCAGCCGGGACAGGGGATACACCACCTTCCTGAACACTGAAGCTTTCTTT.